This T cell receptor (beta chain) was identified in a study of T cell responses to AZD1222 COVID-19 vaccine. Here immunoSEQ multiplex PCR was the method, and the copy in TCRdb shows in-frame clones only, minus some. This table has under 95,000 clones, approximately 91% appearing once. V dropped 0 bases and J dropped 7 bases, with 1 base sitting between them. This CDR3 is 11 amino acids long. Germline CDR1 MNHEY, CDR2 SVGAGI. The receptor was derived from an adult in good health. The sample here was peripheral blood, taken on day 0 of AZD1222 vaccination. The chain combines TRBV6-5 with TRBJ1-3; D ambiguous. DNA of the CDR3: TGTGCCAGCAGTTACTCGAACACCATATATTTT. Its protein product is CASSYSNTIYF.